This T cell receptor (beta chain) is drawn from a study of response to subunit inactivated influenza vaccine. Study-level results: Authors suggested each seasonal flu vaccination may recruit only limited numbers of new T cells.

With respect to this clonotype: The antigen remains unidentified.

Trimming pared 4 bases from V and 7 bases from J, leaving 10 bases between. The CDR3 totals 13 residues. Germline V gene lookup returns CDR1 SGHDN and CDR2 FVKESK. TCRdb redid the calling of the RT-PCR reads with MiXCR, one entry per CDR3 protein. The table lists about 650,000 distinct CDR3 sequences, around 15% of them singletons. The clonotype was recovered from a man in his fifties or sixties who received an inactivated influenza vaccine. This specimen was PBMCs from blood, taken 14 days before vaccination. This sequence joins TRBV14 and TRBJ2-2; D gene unclear. CDR3 nucleotides: TGTGCCAGCAGCCCTGGGCCAGGCGGGGAGCTGTTTTTT. This translates into CASSPGPGGELFF.